This TCR beta chain originates from a study of cytomegalovirus exposure and HLA in healthy donors. CDR3 length: 15 residues. CDR1 is MNHNS and CDR2 is SASEGT in the germline V gene. Trimming cost V 8 bases and J 6 bases; bases outside gene matches: 7. Amplification used 60 Vbeta primers and 13 Jbeta primers. Sequencing used immunoSEQ multiplex PCR; TCRdb keeps in-frame clones, though not all of them. The repertoire holds under 150,000 clones, with approximately 80% as singletons. The chain recombines TRBV6-1 with TRBJ2-2; TRBD2 matches 12 bases. The sample was PBMCs. This clonotype originated in a woman between 35 and 50 years old in good health and CMV-seropositive. The CDR3 DNA is TGTGCCAGCGCAAAGACTAGCGGGAGTTCCGGGGAGCTGTTTTTT. Translating gives CASAKTSGSSGELFF.